This TCR beta chain was recovered during a study of CD8 T cells in ankylosing spondylitis. Study-level findings and limits: With a CD8+ phenotype, disease-linked clones were relatively rare in peripheral blood. Certain motif variants had earlier been reported in reactive arthritis synovial fluid and blood. Several highly homologous variants made up a TCR beta motif, and this motif appeared characteristic of ankylosing spondylitis blood.

Making the TCR beta libraries involved quantitative 5'-RACE with molecular barcodes. TCRdb recomputed calls from the 5' RACE reads with MiXCR, one row per CDR3 protein. The data show some 840,000 distinct CDR3 sequences, approximately 12% seen once. Remarks on this clonotype: The target antigen is unknown.

The source material was blood, either unsorted or a sorted T cell fraction (not recorded which). The sequence was collected from a male donor with ankylosing spondylitis.

CDR3 region: CSVSRDRGYNEQFF. CDR3 nucleotides: TGCAGCGTATCCCGGGACAGGGGGTACAATGAGCAGTTCTTC. This chain connects TRBV29-1 to TRBJ2-1; 11 nucleotides match TRBD1. J lost 4 bases, V lost 6 bases, and 5 bases had no gene match. CDR1 SQVTM and CDR2 ANQGSEA come from the germline V gene. The CDR3 consists of 14 residues.